The 16 T cell receptor beta chains reported below all come from one sample, sequenced in a study of CD8 T cells in Susac syndrome. An amount of RNA that ranged from roughly 0.45 to 1 ug was reverse transcribed with random hexamers. Using its own MiXCR run on the immunoSEQ multiplex PCR reads, TCRdb lists one record per CDR3 protein. The sample comprises around 56,000 distinct CDR3 sequences, around nine tenths of which are singletons, and 0.2% rests with the top ten. The sample was CD8+ T cells from PBMCs. The source is a human donor in good health.

This chain links TRBV27 with TRBJ1-2; no clear D gene. V gave up 3 bases and J gave up 6 bases, with 11 bases separating them. The CDR3 covers 13 residues. Germline CDR1 reads MNHEY; CDR2 reads SMNVEV (reference sequence). The CDR3 DNA reads as TGTGCCAGCAGTTTTCGCGGACGGGATGGCTACACCTTC. Amino acids: CASSFRGRDGYTF.

The genes are TRBV29-1 and TRBJ1-2, with 7 nucleotides matching TRBD1. The V gene's germline CDR1 is SQVTM and CDR2 ANQGSEA. The CDR3 length is 14 residues. The V segment lost 7 bases and the J segment 2 bases; nucleotides outside the gene matches: 10. CDR3 coding DNA: TGCAGCGACGTCCCTACGACAGGGAACTATGGCTACACCTTC. It yields the protein CSDVPTTGNYGYTF.

The CDR3 bases are TGTGCCAGCAGCCCGACGGGCGGGGAGAACTACGAGCAGTACTTC. The encoded protein is CASSPTGGENYEQYF. This chain joins TRBV9 and TRBJ2-7; the D gene is possibly TRBD2 (6 bases). The CDR3 covers 15 residues. The germline CDR1 and CDR2 sequences are SGDLS and YYNGEE. V lost 4 bases and J 3 bases, leaving 17 bases between the germline ends.

The rearrangement links TRBV28 to TRBJ2-5; D perhaps matches TRBD2 (6 bases). This CDR3 spans 14 amino acids. The germline V gene encodes CDR1 MDHEN and CDR2 SYDVKM. Trimming removed 1 base at V and 3 bases at J, with 9 bases between. The CDR3 nucleotides read TGTGCCAGCAGTTTATCCTTAGCGGAAGAGACCCAGTACTTC. It specifies CASSLSLAEETQYF.

The J gene is TRBJ2-1, the V gene TRBV5-1; D is uncertain. The V and J ends lost 0 bases and 4 bases respectively, with 11 bases between them. Germline V lookup: CDR1 SGHRS, CDR2 YFSETQ. This CDR3 is built from 15 residues. CDR3 sequence reads: CASSLEGTGYNEQFF. In DNA, the CDR3 is TGCGCCAGCAGCTTGGAGGGCACTGGGTACAATGAGCAGTTCTTC.

The chain employs TRBV7-9 and TRBJ2-1; D ambiguous. The length of the CDR3 is 15 residues. The V end lost 1 base, the J end lost 0 bases, and 7 bases lay between the germline ends. In germline, CDR1 is SEHNR, CDR2 FQNEAQ (reference sequence). The CDR3, as DNA: TGTGCCAGCAGCTTAGTCCTCCACTCCTACAATGAGCAGTTCTTC. It is translated as CASSLVLHSYNEQFF.

This clonotype was counted only a few times. The genes are TRBV5-4 and TRBJ2-2; D unresolved. There are 14 residues in the CDR3. Looked up from germline, CDR1 is SGHNT and CDR2 is YYREEE (reference sequence). Trimming left V 4 bases short and J 4 bases short, with 11 bases between. CDR3 loop: CASSPGVSTGELFF. CDR3 DNA: TGTGCCAGCAGCCCTGGGGTCAGCACCGGGGAGCTGTTTTTT.

The chain recombines TRBV12-3 or TRBV12-4 with TRBJ2-3; 7 bases match TRBD1. This CDR3 region has 15 residues. V lost 3 bases to trimming and J lost 2 bases; unmatched junction nucleotides: 5. The CDR3 reads CASSLGDSNTDTQYF. The CDR3 nucleotides are TGTGCCAGCAGTTTGGGGGACAGCAACACAGATACGCAGTATTTT.

This chain connects TRBV7-3 to TRBJ2-1; D may match TRBD1 or TRBD2 (6 bases each). V lost 1 base to trimming and J lost 3 bases, with 7 bases between them. The CDR3 sequence is 14 residues long. Germline V gives CDR1 SGHTA, CDR2 FQGTGA. This CDR3 is CASSLKGGYNEQFF. The CDR3 coding sequence is TGTGCCAGCAGCTTAAAGGGGGGCTACAATGAGCAGTTCTTC. The full variable domain, with the rest looked up from reference TRBV7-3 and TRBJ2-1, is GAGVSQTPSNKVTEKGKYVELRCDPISGHTALYWYRQSLGQGPEFLIYFQGTGAADDSGLPNDRFFAVRPEGSVSTLKIQRTERGDSAVYLCASSLKGGYNEQFFGPGTRLTVL.

This chain joins TRBV27 and TRBJ2-7; maybe TRBD2 (6 bases). This CDR3 is built from 14 residues. Trimming removed 0 bases at V and 3 bases at J, with 9 bases between. Germline V gene data show CDR1 as MNHEY and CDR2 as SMNVEV (reference sequence). CDR3: CASSLSTEGYEQYF. The CDR3, as DNA: TGTGCCAGCAGTTTATCGACGGAGGGCTACGAGCAGTACTTC.

V gene TRBV7-9 combines with J gene TRBJ2-7; 8 positions agree with TRBD1. The trim removed 5 bases at V and 7 bases at J, leaving 16 bases unmatched. Germline V gene sequence: CDR1 SEHNR, CDR2 FQNEAQ (reference sequence). CDR3 length: 16 amino acids. CDR3 sequence: CASSLEGGRGPWEQYF. The CDR3 bases are TGTGCCAGCAGCCTCGAGGGAGGCAGGGGGCCTTGGGAGCAGTACTTC.

The chain is built from TRBV5-4 and TRBJ2-3; maybe TRBD2 (5 bases). Per the germline V gene, CDR1 is SGHNT and CDR2 is YYREEE (reference sequence). V lost 2 bases, J lost 0 bases, and 10 bases lay in between. There are 15 residues in the CDR3. As DNA, the CDR3 is TGTGCCAGCAGCTTTGCCGGGGATAGCACAGATACGCAGTATTTT. This gives the protein CASSFAGDSTDTQYF.

The CDR3 protein is CASSPDRGEGQPQHF. CDR3 nucleotides: TGTGCCAGCAGTCCAGACAGGGGGGAAGGTCAGCCCCAGCATTTT. The chain has TRBV6-1 and TRBJ1-5; the match to TRBD1 covers 9 bases. This CDR3 contains 15 residues. Germline-derived CDR1 and CDR2 are MNHNS and SASEGT. V lost 5 bases, J lost 6 bases, and 8 bases stayed unmatched.

The chain combines TRBV3-1 with TRBJ2-5; 7 nucleotides align to TRBD1. CDR1 and CDR2 (germline): LGHDT, YNNKEL (reference sequence). Trimming removed 4 bases from V and 0 bases from J; junction bases left unmatched: 11. CDR3 size: 17 residues. The CDR3 nucleotides read TGTGCCAGCAGCCCCAGCGCCAACACAGGGGACCAAGAGACCCAGTACTTC. Translated, it gives CASSPSANTGDQETQYF.

V and J are TRBV12-3 or TRBV12-4 and TRBJ1-5, with D possibly matching TRBD1 (6 bases). This CDR3 region has 13 residues. Trimming shortened V by 10 bases and J by 1 base, and 11 bases separated the two germline ends. The CDR3 protein is CATSGASNQPQHF. The CDR3 bases are TGTGCCACCTCAGGGGCGAGCAATCAGCCCCAGCATTTT.

The sample holds one count of this clonotype. V usage is TRBV27 and J usage is TRBJ1-2; 9 bases are a match to TRBD1. Per germline, CDR1 MNHEY and CDR2 SMNVEV (reference sequence). Trimming took 6 bases from V and 6 from J; bases not matched to a gene: 11. The CDR3 is 15 amino acids. The CDR3 spells CASSLGTGGLDGYTF. The DNA of the CDR3 is TGTGCCAGCAGCCTCGGAACAGGGGGCCTAGATGGCTACACCTTC.